This T cell receptor beta chain was identified during a study of blood T cell repertoires in COVID-19. Study-wide background: Researchers got acute and convalescent COVID-19 samples from the United States, Italy and Spain.

Original handling: Amplification of reference gene primers was used by the study to estimate nucleated cell counts. The protocol was immunoSEQ multiplex PCR, while the TCRdb copy is restricted to in-frame clones and leaves out a portion. V, J and clone size derive from that table, while D and trimming were established from the DNA sequence. The data hold around 250,000 clones, with around 83% observed a single time. This TCR derives from a man older than 75 with acute or convalescent COVID-19. What was sequenced was peripheral blood.

DNA of the CDR3: TGTGCCAGCAGCCGCGGGACCTCGACCTACAATGAGCAGTTCTTC. Amino acids: CASSRGTSTYNEQFF. The chain uses TRBV7-6 and TRBJ2-1; D is perhaps TRBD2 (6 bases). This CDR3 is 15 amino acids long. CDR1 is SGHVS and CDR2 is FNYEAQ in the germline V gene. V gave up 5 bases and J gave up 2 bases, with 13 bases separating them.